This T cell receptor beta chain is drawn from a study of radiotherapy plus CTLA-4 blockade in lung cancer. With V trimmed by 0 bases and J by 4 bases, 0 bases remained unmatched. Germline V gives CDR1 SGHNT, CDR2 YYREEE (reference sequence). This CDR3 is 15 amino acids long. Data came from immunoSEQ multiplex PCR; TCRdb stores just in-frame clones and leaves some out. The table has roughly 92,000 clones, 75% to 90% seen once. The V call is TRBV5-4, the J call TRBJ2-5, with 13 nucleotides matching TRBD2. The sequence was collected from a human donor with non-small cell lung cancer who had a partial response to radiotherapy plus ipilimumab. Sequences were derived from peripheral blood, sampled from a patient treated with radiotherapy plus ipilimumab. The CDR3, as DNA: TGTGCCAGCAGCTTGGGACTAGCGGGAGGAGAGACCCAGTACTTC. This gives the protein CASSLGLAGGETQYF.